Following are 25 T cell receptor beta chains from one sample sequenced in a study of blood T cell repertoires in COVID-19. The repertoire was sequenced with immunoSEQ multiplex PCR; TCRdb's copy has only in-frame clones and lacks some. The sample has about 250,000 clones; 65% to 90% are singletons. Sequencing input: peripheral blood. Every receptor here comes from a woman aged 80 or over with active or convalescent COVID-19.

The gene calls are TRBV7-9 and TRBJ1-2, with 7 bases lining up with TRBD1. This CDR3 has 14 amino acids. V lost 4 bases and J lost 8; bases outside the gene matches: 10. Germline CDR1 reads SEHNR; CDR2 reads FQNEAQ (reference sequence). The CDR3 region has the DNA TGTGCCAGCAGCTCCAACAGGGGATTAGAGGGCTACACCTTC. Encoded protein: CASSSNRGLEGYTF. The full variable domain, completed using reference TRBV7-9 and TRBJ1-2, is DTGVSQNPRHKITKRGQNVTFRCDPISEHNRLYWYRQTLGQGPEFLTYFQNEAQLEKSRLLSDRFSAERPKGSFSTLEIQRTEQGDSAMYLCASSSNRGLEGYTFGSGTRLTVV.

In DNA form, the CDR3 reads TGTGCCAGCAGCTTATCCAGTACCGGGTCCAACACCATATATTTT. It codes for CASSLSSTGSNTIYF. This chain links TRBV7-2 with TRBJ1-3; D gene unclear. The V gene's germline CDR1 is SGHTA and CDR2 FQGNSA. The V end lost 2 bases, the J end lost 7 bases, and 15 bases lay between the germline ends. The CDR3 is made up of 15 amino acids.

The gene calls are TRBV28 and TRBJ1-1; D is perhaps TRBD1 (5 bases). The V and J ends lost 5 bases and 3 bases respectively, with 10 bases between them. The CDR3 has 13 amino acids. The germline CDR1 and CDR2 sequences are MDHEN and SYDVKM. The CDR3 reads CASSGGGDTEAFF. CDR3 nucleotides: TGTGCCAGCAGTGGGGGGGGAGACACTGAAGCTTTCTTT.

V gene TRBV5-1 combines with J gene TRBJ1-2; 7 nucleotides align to TRBD1. Germline V lookup: CDR1 SGHRS, CDR2 YFSETQ. This CDR3 is 14 amino acids long. V shed 4 bases, J shed 4 bases, and the junction held 7 bases outside the gene matches. The DNA of the CDR3 is TGCGCCAGCAGCCCAGGGGGGACCCTCTATGGCTACACCTTC. Its translation: CASSPGGTLYGYTF.

The genes are TRBV7-6 and TRBJ2-7, with 10 bases that match TRBD1. J lost 5 bases, V lost 5 bases, and 12 bases had no gene match. The CDR3 loop spans 16 amino acids. The germline CDR1 and CDR2 sequences are SGHVS and FNYEAQ. CDR3 sequence: CASSRFPGTGVHEQYF. The CDR3 bases are TGTGCCAGCAGCCGATTCCCCGGGACAGGGGTCCACGAGCAGTACTTC.

This clone has only one observation. The chain has TRBV7-6 and TRBJ1-4; D uncertain. Germline values: CDR1 SGHVS, CDR2 FNYEAQ. Trimming removed 4 bases at V and 0 bases at J, with 3 bases between. This CDR3 is built from 13 residues. The CDR3 protein is CASSSSTNEKLFF. The CDR3, as DNA: TGTGCCAGCAGCTCTTCAACTAATGAAAAACTGTTTTTT.

The CDR3 reads CASSTGQTNEKLFF. The CDR3 DNA is TGCGCCAGCAGCACGGGACAGACTAATGAAAAACTGTTTTTT. The chain is built from TRBV5-1 and TRBJ1-4; 7 bases agree with TRBD1. Germline V lookup: CDR1 SGHRS, CDR2 YFSETQ. The V gene end was trimmed by 4 bases and the J gene end by 2 bases; junction bases not matched to a gene: 2. The CDR3 is made up of 14 amino acids.

This clone was seen a handful of times. This rearrangement joins TRBV19 to TRBJ2-1, with TRBD2 as a possible D gene (6 bases). V dropped 8 bases and J dropped 8 bases, with 22 bases sitting between them. The CDR3 consists of 15 residues. The germline gives CDR1 LNHDA, CDR2 SQIVND (reference sequence). This CDR3 is CASRPIGSTLYEQFF. For the CDR3, the DNA is TGTGCCAGTCGCCCGATCGGGAGTACCCTTTATGAGCAGTTCTTC.

Only a few counts were recorded for this clone. This chain joins TRBV10-1 and TRBJ1-3, with TRBD1 matching 10 bases. Germline CDR1 WNHNN, CDR2 SYGVQD (reference sequence). The CDR3 runs 14 residues. V lost 4 bases to trimming and J lost 5 bases; unmatched junction nucleotides: 2. CDR3 region: CASSGQGARNTIYF. The CDR3 DNA reads TGCGCCAGCAGTGGACAGGGGGCCAGAAACACCATATATTTT.

This chain uses TRBV5-1 with TRBJ2-7, with D perhaps TRBD2 (7 bases). CDR3 length: 16 residues. Trimming removed 1 base at V and 4 bases at J, with 18 bases between. CDR1 and CDR2 (germline): SGHRS, YFSETQ. The CDR3 spells CASSLTGGKTLYEQYF. CDR3 nucleotides: TGCGCCAGCAGCTTGACGGGGGGCAAGACACTATACGAGCAGTACTTC. The variable domain in full, with the rest retrieved from reference TRBV5-1 and TRBJ2-7, is KAGVTQTPRYLIKTRGQQVTLSCSPISGHRSVSWYQQTPGQGLQFLFEYFSETQRNKGNFPGRFSGRQFSNSRSEMNVSTLELGDSALYLCASSLTGGKTLYEQYFGPGTRLTVT.

This clone has only one observation. The chain joins TRBV28 to TRBJ2-1, with TRBD2 matching over 7 bases. The germline gives CDR1 MDHEN, CDR2 SYDVKM. The length of the CDR3 is 11 residues. Germline trimming cut 11 bases from V and 7 bases from J; bases unmatched to any gene: 5. CDR3 amino acids: CAGGGPNEQFF. CDR3 coding DNA: TGTGCCGGGGGAGGGCCAAATGAGCAGTTCTTC.

The rearrangement joins TRBV6-1 to TRBJ2-5; 8 nucleotides line up with TRBD1. CDR3 length: 14 amino acids. J was trimmed by 5 bases and V by 3 bases; bases with no gene match: 5. Germline CDR1 MNHNS, CDR2 SASEGT. This CDR3 reads CASSDRGRGETQYF. The CDR3 DNA reads TGTGCCAGCAGTGACAGGGGGCGAGGGGAGACCCAGTACTTC.

The table lists this clone with a few counts. The chain joins TRBV6-5 to TRBJ1-6; D is unresolved. This CDR3 comprises 12 residues. Germline values: CDR1 MNHEY, CDR2 SVGAGI. V dropped 0 bases and J dropped 9 bases, with 3 bases sitting between them. The CDR3 DNA is TGTGCCAGCAGTTACTCTCGTTCACCCCTCCACTTT. Translated, it gives CASSYSRSPLHF.

This sequence joins TRBV19 and TRBJ2-1, with D hard to call. Trimming shortened V by 0 bases and J by 1 base, and 10 bases separated the two germline ends. The CDR3 runs to 16 residues. The germline V gene encodes CDR1 LNHDA and CDR2 SQIVND (reference sequence). The CDR3 DNA sequence: TGTGCCAGTAGTATAGAGGGCAGTCTTTCCTACAATGAGCAGTTCTTC. Protein product: CASSIEGSLSYNEQFF.

V usage is TRBV18 and J usage is TRBJ2-2; D is unresolved. The CDR3 contains 14 residues. The ends were cut back, 1 base at V and 6 bases at J, with 9 bases in the middle. Germline-derived CDR1 and CDR2 are KGHSH and LQKENI. CDR3 nucleotide sequence: TGTGCCAGCTCACCACGGGCAGATCCCGGGGAGCTGTTTTTT. Its protein is CASSPRADPGELFF.

CDR3 coding DNA: TGTGCCACCAGGACCACAGGGGAAGGCGGGGAGCAGTTCTTC. This gives the protein CATRTTGEGGEQFF. The chain uses TRBV24-1 and TRBJ2-1; 7 bases line up with TRBD1. The germline V gene has CDR1 KGHDR and CDR2 SFDVKD. CDR3 length: 14 residues. After removal of 7 bases from V and 10 bases from J, the junction contained 12 bases not matched to a gene.

This clone was detected only once. The chain combines TRBV3-1 (or the pseudogene TRBV3-2) with TRBJ1-1; perhaps TRBD1 as D (6 bases). V was pared by 0 bases and J by 0 bases, with 17 bases between. The CDR3 contains 18 residues. Germline lookup yields CDR1 LGHDT and CDR2 YNNKEL (reference sequence). This chain's CDR3 is CASSQDPRTQGMNTEAFF. The CDR3 bases are TGTGCCAGCAGCCAAGATCCCCGCACCCAGGGGATGAACACTGAAGCTTTCTTT.

The rearrangement uses TRBV6-8 and TRBJ1-1; TRBD1 is a possible D gene (5 bases). V was clipped by 10 bases and J by 1 base, with 10 bases between them. CDR1 and CDR2 from the germline V gene are MNHGY and SAAAGT. The CDR3 is 12 residues long. The CDR3 protein is CATLTANTEAFF. CDR3 DNA: TGTGCCACCCTGACAGCGAACACTGAAGCTTTCTTT.

The V call is TRBV9, the J call TRBJ1-1; D gene ambiguous. Germline CDR1 SGDLS, CDR2 YYNGEE. The CDR3 is 14 residues long. Trimming stripped 1 base from V and 0 bases from J, with 7 bases between. The CDR3 DNA reads TGTGCCAGCAGCGTAAGCCCACTGAACACTGAAGCTTTCTTT. Translation gives CASSVSPLNTEAFF. Based on the CDR3 plus reference TRBV9 and TRBJ1-1, the full variable domain is DSGVTQTPKHLITATGQRVTLRCSPRSGDLSVYWYQQSLDQGLQFLIQYYNGEERAKGNILERFSAQQFPDLHSELNLSSLELGDSALYFCASSVSPLNTEAFFGQGTRLTVV.

The chain carries TRBV12-3 or TRBV12-4 and TRBJ2-7; no clear D. The CDR3 has 12 residues. V lost 6 bases, J lost 0 bases, and 6 bases lay in between. This CDR3 reads CASSQDSYEQYF. The DNA of the CDR3 is TGTGCCAGCAGCCAGGACTCCTACGAGCAGTACTTC.

This chain connects TRBV30 to TRBJ2-3; 14 bases are a match to TRBD2. Trimming removed 3 bases from V and 4 bases from J; junction bases left unmatched: 3. CDR1 is GTSNPN, CDR2 SVGIG, per germline (reference sequence). CDR3 length: 15 residues. The CDR3 DNA reads as TGTGCCTGGAGGACTAGCGGGAGGGGCGCAGATACGCAGTATTTT. This encodes CAWRTSGRGADTQYF.

The rearrangement uses TRBV5-1 and TRBJ2-3; 10 nucleotides agree with TRBD2. This CDR3 spans 18 amino acids. V was pared by 0 bases and J by 1 base, with 8 bases of the junction left unmatched. Germline V CDR1 and CDR2: SGHRS, YFSETQ. Here the CDR3 DNA reads TGCGCCAGCAGCTTGGGGGCTAGCGGGAGAGGGGGCACAGATACGCAGTATTTT. Translating it yields CASSLGASGRGGTDTQYF.

This clone was observed a single time. V and J are TRBV28 and TRBJ2-1, with TRBD2 identical over 7 bases. The germline gives CDR1 MDHEN, CDR2 SYDVKM. Germline trimming cut 6 bases from V and 1 base from J; bases unmatched to any gene: 6. The length of the CDR3 is 15 residues. The CDR3 nucleotides are TGTGCCAGCAGGGATAGCGGGCCTTCCTACAATGAGCAGTTCTTC. Translation gives CASRDSGPSYNEQFF.

The V call is TRBV7-2, the J call TRBJ1-4; D call uncertain. The CDR3 runs to 15 residues. The germline V gene encodes CDR1 SGHTA and CDR2 FQGNSA. Trimming shortened V by 1 base and J by 10 bases, and 16 bases separated the two germline ends. The CDR3 spells CASSLDASSWAKLFF. CDR3 nucleotides: TGTGCCAGCAGCTTAGATGCCTCCTCATGGGCAAAACTGTTTTTT. The full variable domain, with the rest looked up from reference TRBV7-2 and TRBJ1-4, is GAGVSQSPSNKVTEKGKDVELRCDPISGHTALYWYRQSLGQGLEFLIYFQGNSAPDKSGLPSDRFSAERTGGSVSTLTIQRTQQEDSAVYLCASSLDASSWAKLFFGSGTQLSVL.

This rearrangement joins TRBV4-1 to TRBJ1-4; D might be TRBD1 (5 bases). The CDR3 has 17 residues. Trimming pared 1 base from V and 4 bases from J, leaving 16 bases between. Per germline, CDR1 MGHRA and CDR2 YSYEKL. The CDR3 DNA reads as TGCGCCAGCAGCCAAGGAGGCAGGGCGATGCTTAATGAAAAACTGTTTTTT. Its translation is CASSQGGRAMLNEKLFF.